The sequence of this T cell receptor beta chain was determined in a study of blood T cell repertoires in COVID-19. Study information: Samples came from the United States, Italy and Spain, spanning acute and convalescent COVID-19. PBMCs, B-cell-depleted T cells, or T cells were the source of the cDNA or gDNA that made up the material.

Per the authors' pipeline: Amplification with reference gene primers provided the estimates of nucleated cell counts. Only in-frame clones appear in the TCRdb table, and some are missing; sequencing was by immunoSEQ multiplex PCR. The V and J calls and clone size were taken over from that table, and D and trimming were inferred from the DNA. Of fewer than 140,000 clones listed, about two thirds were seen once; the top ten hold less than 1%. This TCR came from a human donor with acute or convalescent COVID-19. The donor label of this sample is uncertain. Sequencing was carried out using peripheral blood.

The CDR3 sequence: CASRRDGANYGYTF. In DNA, the CDR3 is TGCGCCAGCAGGCGGGACGGAGCTAACTATGGCTACACCTTC. The J gene is TRBJ1-2, the V gene TRBV10-2, with D possibly matching TRBD1 (5 bases). Trimming pared 6 bases from V and 0 bases from J, leaving 11 bases between. The CDR3 length is 14 residues. Per the germline V gene, CDR1 is WSHSY and CDR2 is SAAADI.